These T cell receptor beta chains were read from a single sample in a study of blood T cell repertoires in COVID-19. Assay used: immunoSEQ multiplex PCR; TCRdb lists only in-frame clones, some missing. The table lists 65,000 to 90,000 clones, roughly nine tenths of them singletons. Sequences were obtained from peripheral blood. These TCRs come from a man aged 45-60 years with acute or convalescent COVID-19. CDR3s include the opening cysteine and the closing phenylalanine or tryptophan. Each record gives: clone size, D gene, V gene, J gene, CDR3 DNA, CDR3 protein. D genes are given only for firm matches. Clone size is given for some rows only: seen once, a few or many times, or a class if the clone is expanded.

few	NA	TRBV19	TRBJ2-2	TGTGCCAGTAGTGGCTACAGGAAAAGCACCGGGGAGCTGTTTTTT	CASSGYRKSTGELFF
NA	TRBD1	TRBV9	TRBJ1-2	TGTGCCAGCAGCGACGACCAGGGGGATGGCTACACCTTC	CASSDDQGDGYTF
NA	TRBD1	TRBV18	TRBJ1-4	TGTGCCAGCTCAGGACAGGGGAGAAATGAAAAACTGTTTTTT	CASSGQGRNEKLFF
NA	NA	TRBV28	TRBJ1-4	TGTGCCAGCAGTTTCGACTCCGGGAAAGGGAATGAAAAACTGTTTTTT	CASSFDSGKGNEKLFF
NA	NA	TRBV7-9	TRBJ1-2	TGTGCCAGCAGCCCCAGCGGGTACGGTGGCTATGGCTACACCTTC	CASSPSGYGGYGYTF
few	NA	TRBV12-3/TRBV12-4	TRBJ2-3	TGTGCCAGCAGTTTTGTTTCTGATACGCAGTATTTT	CASSFVSDTQYF
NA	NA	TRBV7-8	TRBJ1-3	TGTGCCAGCAGCTCCAGAGCGCTCACCTACAGGGAAGTCGGGGACACCATATATTTT	CASSSRALTYREVGDTIYF
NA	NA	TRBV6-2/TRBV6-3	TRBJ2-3	TGTGCCAGCAGTTACTTGGGGGCGCGCACAGATACGCAGTATTTT	CASSYLGARTDTQYF
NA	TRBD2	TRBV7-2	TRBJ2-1	TGTGCCAGCAGCTTGGGGACTGGGAGGGAAGAGCAGTTCTTC	CASSLGTGREEQFF
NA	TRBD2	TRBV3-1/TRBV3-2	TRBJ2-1	TGTGCCAGCAGCCAAGAGGCGGGCGGGGGGGCCGATGAGCAGTTCTTC	CASSQEAGGGADEQFF
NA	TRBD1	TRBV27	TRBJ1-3	TGTGCCAGCAGGCGGCAGGGGGCGAGGGGAAACACCATATATTTT	CASRRQGARGNTIYF
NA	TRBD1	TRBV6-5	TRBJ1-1	TGTGCCAGCAGGACAGGGGTGAACACTGAAGCTTTCTTT	CASRTGVNTEAFF
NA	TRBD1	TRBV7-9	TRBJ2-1	TGTGCCAGCAGCGACCGGGACAGGGGCCACAATGAGCAGTTCTTC	CASSDRDRGHNEQFF
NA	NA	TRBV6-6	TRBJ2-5	TGTGCCAGCAGTCCGGGACAGTTGTCAACTAGCTCAAGAGGGGAGACCCAGTACTTC	CASSPGQLSTSSRGETQYF
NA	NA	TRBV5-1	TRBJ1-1	TGCGCCAGCAGCTTTAAGGACGGGGGTGAAGCTTTCTTT	CASSFKDGGEAFF
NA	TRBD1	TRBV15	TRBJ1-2	TGTGCCACCAGCCTAAACCTTGACAGGGACGTCTATGGCTACACCTTC	CATSLNLDRDVYGYTF
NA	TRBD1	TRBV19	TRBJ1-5	TGTGCCAGTAGTGCTCAACCGACAGGGGGAGGCGGGCCCCAGCATTTT	CASSAQPTGGGGPQHF
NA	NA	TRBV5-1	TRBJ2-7	TGCGCCAGCAGCTTGGTGCCAGGTAGCTCCTACGAGCAGTACTTC	CASSLVPGSSYEQYF
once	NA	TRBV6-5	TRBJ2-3	TGTGCCAGCAGTTACTCTTATGCAGATACGCAGTATTTT	CASSYSYADTQYF
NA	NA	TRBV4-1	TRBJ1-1	TGCGCCAGCAGCCAACCAAGAGGGAGGCCGAACACTGAAGCTTTCTTT	CASSQPRGRPNTEAFF
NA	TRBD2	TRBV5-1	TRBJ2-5	TGCGCCAGCAGCTTGTTCGCGGGGGGCCAAGAGACCCAGTACTTC	CASSLFAGGQETQYF
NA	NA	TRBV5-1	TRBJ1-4	TGCGCCAGCAGCTTGGGCCTCACGGCTAATGAAAAACTGTTTTTT	CASSLGLTANEKLFF
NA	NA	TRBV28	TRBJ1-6	TGTGCCAGCAGTTCCCCAATTTCGGGGGGCGACTCACCCCTCCACTTT	CASSSPISGGDSPLHF
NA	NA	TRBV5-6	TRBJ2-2	TGTGCCAGCATCCGGGGTCGTGGCGGGGAGCTGTTTTTT	CASIRGRGGELFF
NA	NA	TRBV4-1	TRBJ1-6	TGCGCCAGCAGCCAAGATGTAGCGGGGCAGAGCTCCTATAATTCACCCCTCCACTTT	CASSQDVAGQSSYNSPLHF
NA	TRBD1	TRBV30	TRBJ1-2	TGTGCCTGGAGGGGGGACAGGGCCTATGGCTACACCTTC	CAWRGDRAYGYTF
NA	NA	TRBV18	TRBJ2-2	TGTGCCAGCTCACCACTAGATGGGGGCGACGGGGAGCTGTTTTTT	CASSPLDGGDGELFF
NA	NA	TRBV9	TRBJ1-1	TGTGCCAGCAGCGTAGGGCCAAAGAACACTGAAGCTTTCTTT	CASSVGPKNTEAFF
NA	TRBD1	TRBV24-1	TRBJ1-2	TGTGCCACCAGTGAATCACAGGACAGGTTCTATGGCTACACCTTC	CATSESQDRFYGYTF
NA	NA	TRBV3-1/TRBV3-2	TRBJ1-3	TGTGCCAGCAGCCCGGGACTTGGAAACACCATATATTTT	CASSPGLGNTIYF
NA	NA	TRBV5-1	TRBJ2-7	TGCGCCAGCAGCTTGTATCCCCGGGGAGAGTCGGATAAGTACTTC	CASSLYPRGESDKYF
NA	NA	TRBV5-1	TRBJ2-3	TGCGCCAGCAGCCCGACAGTAGCAGATACGCAGTATTTT	CASSPTVADTQYF
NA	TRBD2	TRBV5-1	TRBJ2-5	TGCGCCAGCAGCCAGACTAGCGGGGGGCCTCAGACCCAGTACTTC	CASSQTSGGPQTQYF
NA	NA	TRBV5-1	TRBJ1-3	TGCGCCAGCAGCTTGTCCCAGGCCTTCTCTGGAAACACCATATATTTT	CASSLSQAFSGNTIYF
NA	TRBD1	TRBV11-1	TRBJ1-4	TGTGCCAGCAGCAGCCGGGACAGGGCAACTAATGAAAAACTGTTTTTT	CASSSRDRATNEKLFF
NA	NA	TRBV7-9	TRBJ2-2	TGTGCCAGCAGCTCCCTAACTATTGACGGATCCGGGGAGCTGTTTTTT	CASSSLTIDGSGELFF
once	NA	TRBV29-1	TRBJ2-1	TGCAGCGCCTTCCAGGGGAGGGGGTGGTTCTTC	CSAFQGRGWFF
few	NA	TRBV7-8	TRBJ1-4	TGTGCCAGCAGCTTAGGAACAGGGCAGAATAATGAAAAACTGTTTTTT	CASSLGTGQNNEKLFF
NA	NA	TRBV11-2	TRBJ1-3	TGTGCCAGCAGCTTACAGGGTCGGCACACCATATATTTT	CASSLQGRHTIYF
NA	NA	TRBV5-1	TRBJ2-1	TGCGCCAGCAGCTTGGTTTCTAACCTAGCCCACTACAATGAGCAGTTCTTC	CASSLVSNLAHYNEQFF
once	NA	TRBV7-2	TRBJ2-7	TGTGCCAGCAGACCGAGGGTGGATCTGTACGAGCAGTACTTC	CASRPRVDLYEQYF
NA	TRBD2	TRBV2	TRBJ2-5	TGTGCCAGCAGTGAAGGACTAGCGGCGGAGACCCAGTACTTC	CASSEGLAAETQYF
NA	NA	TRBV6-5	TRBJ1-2	TGTGCCAGCAGTTACTCGGCTGCTAGGTATGGCTACACCTTC	CASSYSAARYGYTF
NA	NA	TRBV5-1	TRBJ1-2	TGCGCCAGCAGCTTGGCCCTAGGGAGTGTGGATGGCTACACCTTC	CASSLALGSVDGYTF
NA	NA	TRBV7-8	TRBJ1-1	TGTGCCAGCAGCTTAGCTGGGGCGCGCACTGAAGCTTTCTTT	CASSLAGARTEAFF
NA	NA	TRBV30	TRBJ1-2	TGTGCCTGCCGCCGACACACTGGCTACACCTTC	CACRRHTGYTF
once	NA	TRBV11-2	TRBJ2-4	TGTGCCAGCAGCCATTTTTTGCGGGACTTAGCCAAAAACATTCAGTACTTC	CASSHFLRDLAKNIQYF
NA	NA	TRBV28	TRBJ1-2	TGTGCCAGCAGTTTGTTGGAGGTCCGGTCTGGCTACACCTTC	CASSLLEVRSGYTF
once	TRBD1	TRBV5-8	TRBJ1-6	TGTGCCAGCAGCTTGGGGGACAGGGGGAATTCACCCCTCCACTTT	CASSLGDRGNSPLHF
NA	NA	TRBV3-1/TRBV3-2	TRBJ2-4	TGTGCCAGCAGCCAACTAAACATTCAGTACTTC	CASSQLNIQYF
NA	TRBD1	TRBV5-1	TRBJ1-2	TGCGCCAGCATCGGGGACAGCTATGGCTACACCTTC	CASIGDSYGYTF
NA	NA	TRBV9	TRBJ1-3	TGTGCCAGCAGCGAACATTCCGACTACTCTGGAAACACCATATATTTT	CASSEHSDYSGNTIYF
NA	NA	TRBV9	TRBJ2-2	TGTGCCAGCAGCGTAGCGGCGAACACCGGGGAGCTGTTTTTT	CASSVAANTGELFF
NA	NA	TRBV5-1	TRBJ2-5	TGCGCCAGCAGCTTGGACCGGAGCAAAGAGACCCAGTACTTC	CASSLDRSKETQYF
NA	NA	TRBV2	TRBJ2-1	TGTGCCAGCAGTGAAGGCCCCCTAACCGAGCAGTTCTTC	CASSEGPLTEQFF
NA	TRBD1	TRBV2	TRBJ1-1	TGTGCCAGCAGTGCACTGACAGGGGGTACTGAAGCTTTCTTT	CASSALTGGTEAFF
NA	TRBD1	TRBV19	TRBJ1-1	TGTGCCAGTAGCCCAGCCGGGACAGGGGTGAGGAACACTGAAGCTTTCTTT	CASSPAGTGVRNTEAFF